The 26 T cell receptor beta chains below were found in one sample sequenced in a study of blood T cell repertoires in COVID-19. Profiling relied on immunoSEQ multiplex PCR, and the TCRdb table lists in-frame clones only, not all of them. This table holds some 150,000 clones, approximately 91% found once. Material: PBMCs or T cells enriched from blood (not recorded which). All receptors come from a woman aged 18-30 years who had recovered from COVID-19.

This rearrangement joins TRBV18 to TRBJ2-1; TRBD1 agrees at 11 bases. CDR1 and CDR2 from the germline V gene are KGHSH and LQKENI. With 3 bases clipped from V and 1 base from J, the junction kept 8 bases outside the gene matches. This CDR3 is built from 18 residues. This chain's CDR3 is CASSPPPGTGGSYNEQFF. The DNA of the CDR3 is TGTGCCAGCTCACCCCCCCCCGGGACAGGGGGTTCCTACAATGAGCAGTTCTTC.

This chain links TRBV27 with TRBJ1-6, with D possibly being TRBD1 (6 bases). V gave up 1 base and J gave up 8 bases, with 12 bases separating them. This CDR3 is 15 amino acids long. Germline V gene data show CDR1 as MNHEY and CDR2 as SMNVEV (reference sequence). CDR3 in DNA: TGTGCCAGCAGTTTATATCAGGGGCGAGATTCACCCCTCCACTTT. Translating gives CASSLYQGRDSPLHF.

This clone was seen many times. The V and J genes are TRBV10-1 and TRBJ2-7; TRBD1 matches at 8 bases. Trimming removed 2 bases from V and 4 bases from J; junction bases left unmatched: 7. This CDR3 comprises 15 residues. Germline CDR1 and CDR2: WNHNN and SYGVQD (reference sequence). This CDR3 is CASSEVQGARYEQYF. As DNA, the CDR3 is TGCGCCAGCAGTGAGGTGCAGGGGGCTAGGTACGAGCAGTACTTC.

This clone was found once. The chain carries TRBV4-1 and TRBJ1-1; D gene ambiguous. Germline CDR1 and CDR2: MGHRA and YSYEKL. V was trimmed by 8 bases and J by 1 base, leaving 14 bases between them. This CDR3 region has 14 residues. CDR3 sequence: CASRGVLRNTEAFF. The CDR3 bases are TGCGCCAGCCGGGGAGTGTTGAGGAACACTGAAGCTTTCTTT.

CDR3 protein: CASSTRQGEQETQYF. CDR3 nucleotide sequence: TGTGCCAGCAGCACTCGACAGGGGGAACAGGAGACCCAGTACTTC. This chain uses TRBV28 with TRBJ2-5; TRBD1 aligns across 9 bases. The CDR3 runs to 15 residues. Per germline, CDR1 MDHEN and CDR2 SYDVKM. The V segment lost 6 bases and the J segment 5 bases; nucleotides outside the gene matches: 10.

The V and J genes are TRBV6-5 and TRBJ2-2, with no clear D. Trimming shortened V by 5 bases and J by 1 base, and 5 bases separated the two germline ends. CDR1 and CDR2 (germline): MNHEY, SVGAGI. This CDR3 is 13 amino acids long. CDR3 DNA sequence: TGTGCCAGCAGTCATTGGAACACCGGGGAGCTGTTTTTT. Translating gives CASSHWNTGELFF.

This clone showed up just once. The CDR3 loop is CAWSAGTSVYEQYF. CDR3 nucleotides: TGTGCCTGGAGTGCCGGGACTAGTGTTTACGAGCAGTACTTC. This sequence joins TRBV30 and TRBJ2-7, with TRBD2 identical over 8 bases. CDR1 GTSNPN and CDR2 SVGIG come from the germline V gene (reference sequence). V was clipped by 1 base and J by 4 bases; unmatched bases: 6. The CDR3 contains 14 residues.

This clone was found a few times. The chain links TRBV4-2 to TRBJ2-1, with 9 bases matching TRBD2. Looked up from germline, CDR1 is LGHNA and CDR2 is YNFKEQ. This CDR3 region has 17 residues. J lost 6 bases, V lost 4 bases, and 13 bases had no gene match. The DNA of the CDR3 is TGTGCCAGCAGCCCTCCCCTGGGTAGCGGGAGCGTCAATGAGCAGTTCTTC. As protein: CASSPPLGSGSVNEQFF.

The gene calls are TRBV5-1 and TRBJ2-7; 13 nucleotides line up with TRBD2. The CDR3 is made up of 16 amino acids. Germline values: CDR1 SGHRS, CDR2 YFSETQ. V was pared by 0 bases and J by 3 bases, with 3 bases of the junction left unmatched. The CDR3 sequence is CASSLELAGGNYEQYF. CDR3 DNA sequence: TGCGCCAGCAGCTTGGAACTAGCGGGAGGGAACTACGAGCAGTACTTC.

The J gene is TRBJ1-2, the V gene TRBV18; tentatively, D is TRBD1 (5 bases). The V end was cut by 3 bases, the J end by 1 base, with 9 bases between. The CDR3 spans 14 residues. Germline CDR1 KGHSH, CDR2 LQKENI. The CDR3 protein is CASSPLGHNYGYTF. As DNA, the CDR3 is TGTGCCAGCTCACCTCTCGGACATAACTATGGCTACACCTTC. Combining the CDR3 with reference TRBV18 and TRBJ1-2 gives the whole variable domain NAGVMQNPRHLVRRRGQEARLRCSPMKGHSHVYWYRQLPEEGLKFMVYLQKENIIDESGMPKERFSAEFPKEGPSILRIQQVVRGDSAAYFCASSPLGHNYGYTFGSGTRLTVV.

In this sample, this clone turned up a few times. The gene calls are TRBV5-5 and TRBJ2-5; TRBD1 matches 12 bases. CDR1 is SGHKS, CDR2 YYEKEE, per germline (reference sequence). The CDR3 is 16 amino acids. Trimming at V came to 0 bases and at J to 4 bases, leaving 4 bases not matched to a gene. The CDR3 DNA reads TGTGCCAGCAGCTTGGAGGGACAGGGGGCCTCAGAGACCCAGTACTTC. Its protein product is CASSLEGQGASETQYF.

This sequence joins TRBV6-6 and TRBJ2-5, with 9 bases aligning to TRBD2. The CDR3 has 14 amino acids. V was pared by 4 bases and J by 3 bases, with 3 bases of the junction left unmatched. Looked up from germline, CDR1 is MNHNY and CDR2 is SVGAGI (reference sequence). The CDR3 loop reads CASSLLAGEETQYF. The CDR3, as DNA: TGTGCCAGCAGTTTATTAGCGGGAGAAGAGACCCAGTACTTC.

V gene TRBV19 combines with J gene TRBJ1-1; a weak D match, TRBD1 (6 bases). Deletions cut 3 bases from V and 1 base from J, with 18 bases between. This CDR3 contains 17 residues. Germline V gene lookup returns CDR1 LNHDA and CDR2 SQIVND (reference sequence). The chain's CDR3 is CASSIGYGGLENTEAFF. The DNA of the CDR3 is TGTGCCAGTAGTATTGGCTACGGGGGGCTAGAGAACACTGAAGCTTTCTTT.

This chain joins TRBV7-2 and TRBJ1-2; D is possibly TRBD1 (6 bases). The ends were cut back, 0 bases at V and 6 bases at J, with 11 bases in the middle. Germline CDR1 reads SGHTA; CDR2 reads FQGNSA. The CDR3 spans 14 residues. Here the CDR3 reads CASSLALAGDGYTF. The CDR3 nucleotides are TGTGCCAGCAGCTTAGCGTTGGCAGGGGATGGCTACACCTTC.

This chain uses TRBV7-8 with TRBJ2-5; perhaps TRBD1 as D (5 bases). The CDR3 length is 15 residues. V was shortened by 2 bases and J by 5 bases, with 15 bases between the two germline ends. Germline assignment: CDR1 SGHVS and CDR2 FQNEAQ. CDR3 bases: TGTGCCAGCAGCTTATCGGACACCGATGTGGAGACCCAGTACTTC. It encodes CASSLSDTDVETQYF.

The V gene is TRBV7-9, the J gene TRBJ2-1, with TRBD2 identical over 7 bases. Trimming took 0 bases from V and 5 from J; bases not matched to a gene: 4. The germline CDR1 and CDR2 sequences are SEHNR and FQNEAQ (reference sequence). The CDR3 runs to 15 residues. The CDR3 coding sequence is TGTGCCAGCAGCTTAGCGAGGGGACTAAACAATGAGCAGTTCTTC. Encoded protein: CASSLARGLNNEQFF.

This rearrangement joins TRBV18 to TRBJ2-7; D may be TRBD1 (6 bases). CDR1 and CDR2 from the germline V gene are KGHSH and LQKENI. The CDR3 has 16 residues. V lost 1 base and J lost 0, with 13 bases in between. The CDR3 reads CASSPQARTDSYEQYF. DNA for the CDR3: TGTGCCAGCTCACCACAGGCCAGGACAGACTCCTACGAGCAGTACTTC.

The genes are TRBV10-3 and TRBJ2-1, with D possibly TRBD2 on 5 matching bases. The CDR3 totals 12 residues. Per the germline V gene, CDR1 is ENHRY and CDR2 is SYGVKD. Trimming cost V 6 bases and J 10 bases, with 13 bases left between them. The CDR3 here is CAIRELVGEQFF. The DNA of the CDR3 is TGTGCCATCAGGGAACTAGTAGGGGAGCAGTTCTTC.

V usage is TRBV15 and J usage is TRBJ2-2, with D unclear. V was shortened by 3 bases and J by 5 bases, with 16 bases between the two germline ends. Germline CDR1 LNHNV, CDR2 YYDKDF (reference sequence). The CDR3 extends over 16 amino acids. CDR3 in amino acids: CATSSLSRLGTGELFF. In DNA, the CDR3 is TGTGCCACCAGCAGTTTGTCGAGACTTGGGACCGGGGAGCTGTTTTTT.

The V gene is TRBV5-1, the J gene TRBJ2-3; 11 bases align to TRBD2. Germline lookup yields CDR1 SGHRS and CDR2 YFSETQ. After removal of 2 bases from V and 0 bases from J, the junction contained 2 bases not matched to a gene. CDR3 size: 16 residues. The CDR3 is CASSFGTSGSTDTQYF. The CDR3 DNA is TGCGCCAGCAGCTTTGGGACTAGCGGTAGCACAGATACGCAGTATTTT.

V and J are TRBV2 and TRBJ1-2; perhaps TRBD1 as D (6 bases). The CDR3 is made up of 13 amino acids. V was trimmed by 6 bases and J by 6 bases, leaving 14 bases between them. Germline CDR1 SNHLY, CDR2 FYNNEI. Here the CDR3 reads CASRQGEGDGYTF. The CDR3 coding sequence is TGTGCCAGCAGACAGGGTGAGGGGGATGGCTACACCTTC. Full variable domain (missing parts from reference TRBV2 and TRBJ1-2): EPEVTQTPSHQVTQMGQEVILRCVPISNHLYFYWYRQILGQKVEFLVSFYNNEISEKSEIFDDQFSVERPDGSNFTLKIRSTKLEDSAMYFCASRQGEGDGYTFGSGTRLTVV.

CDR3 residues: CASSLGGDRGPHEQYF. The CDR3 coding sequence is TGTGCCAGCAGCTTGGGGGGGGACAGGGGCCCCCACGAGCAGTACTTC. The chain combines TRBV5-4 with TRBJ2-7, with 10 bases matching TRBD1. The CDR3 sequence is 16 residues long. After removal of 0 bases from V and 5 bases from J, the junction contained 8 bases not matched to a gene. Germline V gene sequence: CDR1 SGHNT, CDR2 YYREEE (reference sequence).

The CDR3 region is CASGTGDPYNEQFF. The CDR3 region has the DNA TGTGCCAGCGGCACAGGGGATCCGTACAATGAGCAGTTCTTC. This chain uses TRBV3-1 (or the pseudogene TRBV3-2) with TRBJ2-1; 7 bases are shared with TRBD1. V dropped 8 bases and J dropped 4; count of bases not matched to a gene: 8. Germline lookup yields CDR1 LGHDT and CDR2 YNNKEL (reference sequence). CDR3 length: 14 residues.

This chain uses TRBV7-9 with TRBJ2-3; D is perhaps TRBD1 (5 bases). The CDR3 length is 15 residues. Trimming stripped 4 bases from V and 0 bases from J, with 11 bases between. CDR1 SEHNR and CDR2 FQNEAQ come from the germline V gene (reference sequence). The CDR3 region is CASSSDSWSTDTQYF. The CDR3 DNA reads TGTGCCAGCAGCTCAGACAGTTGGAGCACAGATACGCAGTATTTT.

The chain joins TRBV28 to TRBJ2-5; the match to TRBD2 covers 8 bases. Germline V gives CDR1 MDHEN, CDR2 SYDVKM. J lost 1 base, V lost 1 base, and 8 bases had no gene match. This CDR3 has 17 amino acids. The CDR3 nucleotides are TGTGCCAGCAGTTTATCGCGTTGGGGACTAGGCCAAGAGACCCAGTACTTC. Its protein product is CASSLSRWGLGQETQYF.

This chain links TRBV27 with TRBJ1-1; no definite D call. Trimming pared 2 bases from V and 1 base from J, leaving 17 bases between. The CDR3 runs 17 residues. CDR1 is MNHEY and CDR2 is SMNVEV in the germline V gene (reference sequence). CDR3 coding DNA: TGTGCCAGCAGTTTACGTTGGGGAGGTAGGGCGAACACTGAAGCTTTCTTT. It is translated as CASSLRWGGRANTEAFF.